The entry below gives a single T cell receptor (beta chain) sequence along with its context. With 0 bases removed from V and 0 bases from J, the gap between germline ends came to 6 bases. This CDR3 region has 14 residues. Germline-derived CDR1 and CDR2 are SGHTA and FQGNSA. TCRdb re-called the 5' RACE reads through MiXCR, storing one row per CDR3 protein. This table holds 350,000 to 450,000 distinct CDR3 sequences, approximately 18% found once. This specimen comes from a study of identical twins. The rearrangement joins TRBV7-2 to TRBJ2-7; D is ambiguous. The source is a man aged 45-60 years in good health. The sequencing input was naive T cells sorted from blood. CDR3 bases: TGTGCCAGCAGCTTAGCGCATCACTCCTACGAGCAGTACTTC. Translated: CASSLAHHSYEQYF.